The rows below give T cell receptor beta chains drawn from one sample of a study of blood T cell repertoires in COVID-19. Sequenced by immunoSEQ multiplex PCR; TCRdb stores in-frame clones only, minus some. Of 380,000 or so clones listed, approximately 87% are singletons. Material for sequencing was PBMCs or T cells enriched from blood (not recorded which). The receptor source for this set is a man aged 30 to 45 who had recovered from COVID-19. The CDR3 runs from the conserved cysteine through the conserved F or W. Fields, in order: J gene, D gene, V gene, clone size, CDR3 DNA, CDR3 protein. D genes are given only for firm matches. Size is omitted from some rows. Given values are once, few, many or a class for expanded clones.

J gene: TRBJ1-3; D gene: NA; V gene: TRBV11-2; clone size: NA; CDR3 DNA: TGTGCCAGCAGCTCTAATCAGGGTCCAATGGGAAACACCATATATTTT; CDR3 protein: CASSSNQGPMGNTIYF
J gene: TRBJ2-6; D gene: NA; V gene: TRBV18; clone size: NA; CDR3 DNA: TGTGCCAGCTCGTCCAGAGAGGGCAGGGGGGATGCTGGGGCCAACGTCCTGACTTTC; CDR3 protein: CASSSREGRGDAGANVLTF
J gene: TRBJ1-1; D gene: TRBD1; V gene: TRBV4-1; clone size: once; CDR3 DNA: TGCGCCAGCAGCCAAGGACAGGGTCGGACTGAAGCTTTCTTT; CDR3 protein: CASSQGQGRTEAFF
J gene: TRBJ2-2; D gene: TRBD1; V gene: TRBV11-2; clone size: NA; CDR3 DNA: TGTGCCAGCAGTCCTACAGGGGGCTTCAGCGGGGAGCTGTTTTTT; CDR3 protein: CASSPTGGFSGELFF
J gene: TRBJ2-7; D gene: NA; V gene: TRBV5-1; clone size: NA; CDR3 DNA: TGCGCCAGCAGCTTGGGACAGGACGCCTCCGAGCAGTACTTC; CDR3 protein: CASSLGQDASEQYF
J gene: TRBJ2-2; D gene: TRBD1; V gene: TRBV5-1; clone size: NA; CDR3 DNA: TGCGCCAGCCAAAGGGGGACAGCGAACACCGGGGAGCTGTTTTTT; CDR3 protein: CASQRGTANTGELFF
J gene: TRBJ1-3; D gene: NA; V gene: TRBV3-1/TRBV3-2; clone size: NA; CDR3 DNA: TGTGCCAGCAGCCCAACCGGACAGATCTCTGGAAACACCATATATTTT; CDR3 protein: CASSPTGQISGNTIYF
J gene: TRBJ2-7; D gene: TRBD2; V gene: TRBV6-5; clone size: NA; CDR3 DNA: TGTGCGACGCTTCGCGGGGGGTCCTACGAGCAGTACTTC; CDR3 protein: CATLRGGSYEQYF
J gene: TRBJ1-1; D gene: TRBD1; V gene: TRBV6-2/TRBV6-3; clone size: NA; CDR3 DNA: TGTGCCAGCAGTTGGACAGGGGGGCGGTCTGAAGCTTTCTTT; CDR3 protein: CASSWTGGRSEAFF
J gene: TRBJ2-7; D gene: TRBD1; V gene: TRBV5-4; clone size: NA; CDR3 DNA: TGTGCCAGCAGTGCTGGACAGGACTCCTACGAGCAGTACTTC; CDR3 protein: CASSAGQDSYEQYF
J gene: TRBJ2-3; D gene: TRBD2; V gene: TRBV24-1; clone size: NA; CDR3 DNA: TGTGCCACCAGTGATCCATCCGGGACTAGCAGCACAGATACGCAGTATTTT; CDR3 protein: CATSDPSGTSSTDTQYF
J gene: TRBJ1-4; D gene: NA; V gene: TRBV29-1; clone size: NA; CDR3 DNA: TGCAGCGTTGCTCAAGGGACACCTGAAAAACTGTTTTTT; CDR3 protein: CSVAQGTPEKLFF
J gene: TRBJ1-2; D gene: NA; V gene: TRBV7-9; clone size: NA; CDR3 DNA: TGTGCCAGCAGCTTAGCGCAGGGCTATGGCTACACCTTC; CDR3 protein: CASSLAQGYGYTF
J gene: TRBJ2-1; D gene: TRBD2; V gene: TRBV7-2; clone size: NA; CDR3 DNA: TGTGCCAGCAGCTTAGGAGTTTCTAGCGGGGGGGCCAGTAATGAGCAGTTCTTC; CDR3 protein: CASSLGVSSGGASNEQFF
J gene: TRBJ1-2; D gene: TRBD1; V gene: TRBV25-1; clone size: NA; CDR3 DNA: TGTGCCAGCAGTGAAGTTTCTAGGGGACAGAGCGCTAACTATGGCTACACCTTC; CDR3 protein: CASSEVSRGQSANYGYTF
J gene: TRBJ2-5; D gene: NA; V gene: TRBV5-1; clone size: NA; CDR3 DNA: TGCGCCAGCGAAGGGCGGGGGACCCAGTACTTC; CDR3 protein: CASEGRGTQYF
J gene: TRBJ1-1; D gene: NA; V gene: TRBV19; clone size: NA; CDR3 DNA: TGTGCCAGTAGTATAGGAAACTCAAACACTGAAGCTTTCTTT; CDR3 protein: CASSIGNSNTEAFF
J gene: TRBJ1-3; D gene: TRBD1; V gene: TRBV10-3; clone size: NA; CDR3 DNA: TGTGCCATCAGTGACCGGGACAGGGGGGTTGGAAACACCATATATTTT; CDR3 protein: CAISDRDRGVGNTIYF
J gene: TRBJ2-2; D gene: NA; V gene: TRBV7-6; clone size: NA; CDR3 DNA: TGTGCCAGCAGCTTACTTATAGGGAGCTTGGTCACCGGGGAGCTGTTTTTT; CDR3 protein: CASSLLIGSLVTGELFF
J gene: TRBJ2-1; D gene: NA; V gene: TRBV29-1; clone size: NA; CDR3 DNA: TGCAGCGTTGAAAGTGGGGGCCTCAATGAGCAGTTCTTC; CDR3 protein: CSVESGGLNEQFF
J gene: TRBJ2-3; D gene: TRBD1; V gene: TRBV5-1; clone size: few; CDR3 DNA: TGCGCCAGCAGCTCGGGGACAGGGGGCACGAGCACAGATACGCAGTATTTT; CDR3 protein: CASSSGTGGTSTDTQYF
J gene: TRBJ2-7; D gene: TRBD2; V gene: TRBV29-1; clone size: NA; CDR3 DNA: TGCAGCGTGGGACTAGCGGGGGGCTCCTACGAGCAGTACTTC; CDR3 protein: CSVGLAGGSYEQYF
J gene: TRBJ1-1; D gene: TRBD1; V gene: TRBV5-1; clone size: NA; CDR3 DNA: TGCGCCAGCAGCCCAGGACAGGGGACTGGTAACACTGAAGCTTTCTTT; CDR3 protein: CASSPGQGTGNTEAFF
J gene: TRBJ1-5; D gene: NA; V gene: TRBV19; clone size: NA; CDR3 DNA: TGTGCCAGTAGTATAGATCTTTTGTTGCACAGGGAAAGGGTTTTT; CDR3 protein: CASSIDLLLHRERVF
J gene: TRBJ2-6; D gene: TRBD1; V gene: TRBV19; clone size: NA; CDR3 DNA: TGTGCCAGTAGTAACTCACAGGGGACCGGGGCCAACGTCCTGACTTTC; CDR3 protein: CASSNSQGTGANVLTF
J gene: TRBJ1-2; D gene: NA; V gene: TRBV6-5; clone size: NA; CDR3 DNA: TGTGCCAGCGATTCCCTAGCTCCTAACTATGGCTACACCTTC; CDR3 protein: CASDSLAPNYGYTF
J gene: TRBJ1-1; D gene: TRBD1; V gene: TRBV11-2; clone size: NA; CDR3 DNA: TGTGCCAGCAGCCCAGCGACGTGGAGGCAGGGGGAGACTGAAGCTTTCTTT; CDR3 protein: CASSPATWRQGETEAFF
J gene: TRBJ1-5; D gene: NA; V gene: TRBV19; clone size: once; CDR3 DNA: TGTGCCAGTAGTACCGGACAGTCCAACAATCAGCCCCAGCATTTT; CDR3 protein: CASSTGQSNNQPQHF
J gene: TRBJ2-5; D gene: NA; V gene: TRBV11-3; clone size: NA; CDR3 DNA: TGTGCCAGCAGCCCACAGGGTCACCAAGAGACCCAGTACTTC; CDR3 protein: CASSPQGHQETQYF
J gene: TRBJ1-2; D gene: NA; V gene: TRBV7-2; clone size: NA; CDR3 DNA: TGTGCCAGCAGCTTAGCGCGAGGACAAACGGTGGCCTATGGCTACACCTTC; CDR3 protein: CASSLARGQTVAYGYTF
J gene: TRBJ1-5; D gene: NA; V gene: TRBV10-1; clone size: NA; CDR3 DNA: TGCGCCAGCAGCCCAGGGGTCGGCCAGCCCCAGCATTTT; CDR3 protein: CASSPGVGQPQHF
J gene: TRBJ1-2; D gene: NA; V gene: TRBV18; clone size: NA; CDR3 DNA: TGTGCCAGCTCACAGACAACTAACTATGGCTACACCTTC; CDR3 protein: CASSQTTNYGYTF
J gene: TRBJ2-5; D gene: NA; V gene: TRBV6-2/TRBV6-3; clone size: once; CDR3 DNA: TGTGCCAGCAGTTACTTATCTGGGGACACTCAAGAGACCCAGTACTTC; CDR3 protein: CASSYLSGDTQETQYF
J gene: TRBJ2-3; D gene: TRBD1; V gene: TRBV4-1; clone size: NA; CDR3 DNA: TGCGCCAGCAGCCAACGCCCGGGGACAGGGGCGGATACGCAGTATTTT; CDR3 protein: CASSQRPGTGADTQYF
J gene: TRBJ1-1; D gene: NA; V gene: TRBV3-1/TRBV3-2; clone size: NA; CDR3 DNA: TGTGCCAGCAGTTCAGGGGCAGGGGTCATGAACACTGAAGCTTTCTTT; CDR3 protein: CASSSGAGVMNTEAFF
J gene: TRBJ2-2; D gene: TRBD2; V gene: TRBV18; clone size: NA; CDR3 DNA: TGTGCCAGCTCACCCCCGTGGGGGGGCACCGGGGAGCTGTTTTTT; CDR3 protein: CASSPPWGGTGELFF